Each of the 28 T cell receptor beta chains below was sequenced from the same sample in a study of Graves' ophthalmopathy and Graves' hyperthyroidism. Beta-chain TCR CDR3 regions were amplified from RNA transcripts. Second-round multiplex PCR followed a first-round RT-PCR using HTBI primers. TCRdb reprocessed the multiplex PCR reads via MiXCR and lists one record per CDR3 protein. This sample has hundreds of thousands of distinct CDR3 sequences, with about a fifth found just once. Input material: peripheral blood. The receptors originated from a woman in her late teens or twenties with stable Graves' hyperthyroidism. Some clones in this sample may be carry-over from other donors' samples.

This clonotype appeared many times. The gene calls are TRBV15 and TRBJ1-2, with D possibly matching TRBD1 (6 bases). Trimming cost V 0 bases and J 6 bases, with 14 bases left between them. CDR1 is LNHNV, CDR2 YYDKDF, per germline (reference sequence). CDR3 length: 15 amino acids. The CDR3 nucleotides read TGTGCCACCAGCAGAGATTTAGGGGGAACCCATGGCTACACCTTC. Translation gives CATSRDLGGTHGYTF.

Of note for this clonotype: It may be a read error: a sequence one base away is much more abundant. This CDR3 reads CTSSFLTGPVYGYTF. The CDR3, as DNA: TGCACCAGCAGCTTTCTCACAGGCCCCGTCTATGGCTACACCTTC. The rearrangement links TRBV5-1 to TRBJ1-2; possibly TRBD1 for D (5 bases). CDR3 length: 15 amino acids. CDR1 SGHRS and CDR2 YFSETQ come from the germline V gene.

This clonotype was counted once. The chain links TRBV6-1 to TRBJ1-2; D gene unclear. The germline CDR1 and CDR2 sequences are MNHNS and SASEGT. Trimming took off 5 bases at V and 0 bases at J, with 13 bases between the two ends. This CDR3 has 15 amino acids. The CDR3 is CASSPSGLANYGYTF. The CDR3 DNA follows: TGTGCCAGCAGTCCCTCCGGGTTGGCTAACTATGGCTACACCTTC.

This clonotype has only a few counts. CDR3: CASSPYITGQETQYF. In DNA, the CDR3 is TGTGCCAGCTCACCCTATATCACAGGCCAAGAGACCCAGTACTTC. The chain has TRBV18 and TRBJ2-5; tentatively, D is TRBD1 (5 bases). V lost 3 bases to trimming and J lost 1 base, with 12 bases between them. CDR1 and CDR2 from the germline V gene are KGHSH and LQKENI. CDR3 size: 15 residues.

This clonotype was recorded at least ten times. As DNA, the CDR3 is TGTGCCAGCAGCTATATCCGACAGGGACAAGCCCGAGGGCGCGACTATGGCTACACCTTC. It is translated as CASSYIRQGQARGRDYGYTF. The chain links TRBV13 to TRBJ1-2; TRBD1 aligns across 7 bases. Germline assignment: CDR1 PRHDT and CDR2 FYEKMQ (reference sequence). This CDR3 comprises 20 residues. The V gene end was trimmed by 4 bases and the J gene end by 3 bases; junction bases not matched to a gene: 23.

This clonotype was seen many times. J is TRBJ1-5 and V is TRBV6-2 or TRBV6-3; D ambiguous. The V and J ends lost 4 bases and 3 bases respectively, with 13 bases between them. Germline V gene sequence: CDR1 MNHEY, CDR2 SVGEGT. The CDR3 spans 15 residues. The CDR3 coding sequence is TGTGCCAGCAGTTCGGAGGTAATCTACAATCAGCCCCAGCATTTT. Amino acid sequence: CASSSEVIYNQPQHF.

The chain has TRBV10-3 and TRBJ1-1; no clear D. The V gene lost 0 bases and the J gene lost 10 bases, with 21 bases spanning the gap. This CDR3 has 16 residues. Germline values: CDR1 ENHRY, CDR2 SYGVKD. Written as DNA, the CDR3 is TGTGCCATCAGTGAGTCTCTGGGCCCCAGAATCCTACGAGCTTTCTTT. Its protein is CAISESLGPRILRAFF.

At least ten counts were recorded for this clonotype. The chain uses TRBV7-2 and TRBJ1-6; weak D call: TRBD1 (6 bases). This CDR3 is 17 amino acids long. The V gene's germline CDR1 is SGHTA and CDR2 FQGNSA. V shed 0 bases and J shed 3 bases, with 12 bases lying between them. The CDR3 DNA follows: TGTGCCAGCAGCTTAGCGTCCCGGGGGCTCTATAATTCACCCCTCCACTTT. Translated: CASSLASRGLYNSPLHF.

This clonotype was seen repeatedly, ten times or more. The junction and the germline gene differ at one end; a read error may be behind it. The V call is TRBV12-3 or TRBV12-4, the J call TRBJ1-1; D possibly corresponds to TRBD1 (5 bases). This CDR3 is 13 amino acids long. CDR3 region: CASSPGSGTEAFF. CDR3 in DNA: TGTGCCAGCAGCCCTGGTAGTGGGACTGAAGCCTTCTTT.

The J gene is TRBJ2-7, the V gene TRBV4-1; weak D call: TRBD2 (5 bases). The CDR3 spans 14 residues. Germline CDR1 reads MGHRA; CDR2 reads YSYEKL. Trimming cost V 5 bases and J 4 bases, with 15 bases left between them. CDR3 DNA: TGCGCCAGCAGCTCCATTTGGGCGGGTTACGAGCAGTACTTC. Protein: CASSSIWAGYEQYF.

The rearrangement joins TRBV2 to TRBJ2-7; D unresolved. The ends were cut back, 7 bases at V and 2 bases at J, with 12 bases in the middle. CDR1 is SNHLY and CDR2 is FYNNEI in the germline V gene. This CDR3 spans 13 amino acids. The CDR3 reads CASIGITPYEQYF. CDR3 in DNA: TGTGCCAGCATTGGCATCACCCCCTACGAGCAGTACTTC. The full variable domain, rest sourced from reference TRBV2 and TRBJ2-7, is EPEVTQTPSHQVTQMGQEVILRCVPISNHLYFYWYRQILGQKVEFLVSFYNNEISEKSEIFDDQFSVERPDGSNFTLKIRSTKLEDSAMYFCASIGITPYEQYFGPGTRLTVT.

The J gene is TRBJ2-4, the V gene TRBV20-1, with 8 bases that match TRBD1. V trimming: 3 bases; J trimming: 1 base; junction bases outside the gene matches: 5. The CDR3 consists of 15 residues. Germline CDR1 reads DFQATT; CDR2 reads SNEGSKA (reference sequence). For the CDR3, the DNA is TGCAGTGCTAGCCCCCGACAGGGGGCCAAAAACATTCAGTACTTC. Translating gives CSASPRQGAKNIQYF.

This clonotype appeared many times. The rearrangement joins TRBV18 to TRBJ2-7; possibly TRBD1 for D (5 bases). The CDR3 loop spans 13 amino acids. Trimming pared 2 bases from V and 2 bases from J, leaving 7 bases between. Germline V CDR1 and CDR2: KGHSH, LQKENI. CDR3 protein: CASSPDSTYEQYF. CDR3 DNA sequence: TGTGCCAGCTCACCAGACAGCACCTACGAGCAGTACTTC.

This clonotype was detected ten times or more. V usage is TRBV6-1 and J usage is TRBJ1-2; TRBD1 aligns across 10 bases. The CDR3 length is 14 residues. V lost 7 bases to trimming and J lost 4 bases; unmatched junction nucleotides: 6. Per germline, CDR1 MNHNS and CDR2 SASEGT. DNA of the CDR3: TGTGCCAGCACCCTGGGACAGGGGATCTATGGCTACACCTTC. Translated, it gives CASTLGQGIYGYTF.

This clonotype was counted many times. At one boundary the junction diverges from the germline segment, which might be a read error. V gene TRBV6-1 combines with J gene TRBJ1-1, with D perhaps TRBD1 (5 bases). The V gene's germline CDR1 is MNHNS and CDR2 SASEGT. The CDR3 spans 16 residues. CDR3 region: CASSSMSGRVDTEAFF. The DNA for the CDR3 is TGTGCCAGCAGCTCAATGTCAGGGCGGGTTGACACTGAGGCTTTCTTT.

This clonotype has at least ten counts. The CDR3 nucleotides read TGTGCCAGCAGTTTGGAGAACCTTCCCCCAGAGACCCAGTACTTC. Translated, it gives CASSLENLPPETQYF. The chain links TRBV12-3 or TRBV12-4 to TRBJ2-5; D gene uncertain. This CDR3 contains 15 residues. Trimming took 3 bases from V and 4 from J, leaving 15 bases between them.

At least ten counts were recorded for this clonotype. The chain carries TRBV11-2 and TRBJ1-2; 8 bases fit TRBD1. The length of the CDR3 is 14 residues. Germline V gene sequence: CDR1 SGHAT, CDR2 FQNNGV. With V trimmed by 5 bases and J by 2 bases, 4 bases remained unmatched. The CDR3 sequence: CASSVDRANYGYTF. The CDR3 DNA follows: TGTGCCAGCAGCGTGGACAGGGCGAACTATGGCTACACCTTC.

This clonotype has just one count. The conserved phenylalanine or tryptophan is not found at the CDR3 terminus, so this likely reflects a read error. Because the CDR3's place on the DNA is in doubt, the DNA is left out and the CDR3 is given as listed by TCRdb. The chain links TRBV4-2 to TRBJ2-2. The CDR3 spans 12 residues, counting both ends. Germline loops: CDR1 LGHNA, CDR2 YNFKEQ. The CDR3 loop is CASSQVDGELLV.

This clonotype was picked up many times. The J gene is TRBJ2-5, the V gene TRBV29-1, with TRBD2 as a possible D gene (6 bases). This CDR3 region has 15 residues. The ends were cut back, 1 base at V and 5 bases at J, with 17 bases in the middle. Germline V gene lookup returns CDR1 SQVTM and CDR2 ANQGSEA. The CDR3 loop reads CSVEGVWGESETQYF. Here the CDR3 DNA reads TGCAGCGTTGAAGGGGTTTGGGGGGAATCGGAGACCCAGTACTTC. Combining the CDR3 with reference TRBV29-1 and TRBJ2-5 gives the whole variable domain SAVISQKPSRDICQRGTSLTIQCQVDSQVTMMFWYRQQPGQSLTLIATANQGSEATYESGFVIDKFPISRPNLTFSTLTVSNMSPEDSSIYLCSVEGVWGESETQYFGPGTRLLVL.

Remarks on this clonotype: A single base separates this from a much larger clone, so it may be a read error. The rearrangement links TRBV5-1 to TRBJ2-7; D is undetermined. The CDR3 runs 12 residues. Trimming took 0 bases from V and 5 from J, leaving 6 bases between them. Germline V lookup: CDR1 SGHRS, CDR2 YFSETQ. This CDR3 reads CASSLESDEQYF. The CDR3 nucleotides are TGCGCCAGCAGCTTGGAGTCCGACGAGCAGTACTTC.

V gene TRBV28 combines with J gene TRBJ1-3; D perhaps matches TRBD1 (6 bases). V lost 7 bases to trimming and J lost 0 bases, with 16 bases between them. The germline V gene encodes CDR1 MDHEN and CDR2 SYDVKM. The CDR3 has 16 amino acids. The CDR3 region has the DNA TGTGCCAGCAATTCTCCAGACAGGCCCTCTGGAAACACCATATATTTT. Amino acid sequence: CASNSPDRPSGNTIYF.

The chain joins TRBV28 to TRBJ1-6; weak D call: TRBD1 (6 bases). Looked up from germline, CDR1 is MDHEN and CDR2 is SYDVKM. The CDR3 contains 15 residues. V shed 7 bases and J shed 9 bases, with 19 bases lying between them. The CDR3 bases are TGTGCCAGCACCACCCAAACAGGGATGGCTTCACCCCTCCACTTT. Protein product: CASTTQTGMASPLHF.

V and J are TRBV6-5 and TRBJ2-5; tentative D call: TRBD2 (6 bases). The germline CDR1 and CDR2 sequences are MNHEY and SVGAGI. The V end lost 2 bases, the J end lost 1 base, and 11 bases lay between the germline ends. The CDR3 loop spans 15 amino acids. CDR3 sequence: CASSYGIGGQETQYF. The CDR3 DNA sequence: TGTGCCAGCAGTTACGGGATCGGGGGCCAAGAGACCCAGTACTTC.

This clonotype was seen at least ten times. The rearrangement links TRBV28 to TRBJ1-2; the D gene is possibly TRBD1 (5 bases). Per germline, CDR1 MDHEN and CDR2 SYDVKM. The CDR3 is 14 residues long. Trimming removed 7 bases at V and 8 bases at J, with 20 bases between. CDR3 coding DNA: TGTGCCAGCACACGGGGAGGGGTGGCTTACGGCTACACCTTC. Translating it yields CASTRGGVAYGYTF.

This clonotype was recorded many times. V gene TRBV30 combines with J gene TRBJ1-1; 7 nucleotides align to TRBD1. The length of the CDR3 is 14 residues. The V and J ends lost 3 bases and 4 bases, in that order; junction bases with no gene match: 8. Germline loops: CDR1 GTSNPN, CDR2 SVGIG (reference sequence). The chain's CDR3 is CAWRTGTWGTEAFF. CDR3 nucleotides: TGTGCCTGGAGGACAGGGACATGGGGCACTGAAGCTTTCTTT.

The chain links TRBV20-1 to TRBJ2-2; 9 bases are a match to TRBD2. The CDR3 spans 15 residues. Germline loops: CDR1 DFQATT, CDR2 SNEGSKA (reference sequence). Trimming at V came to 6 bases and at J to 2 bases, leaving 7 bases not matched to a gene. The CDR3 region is CSATGTSRNTGELFF. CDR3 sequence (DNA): TGCAGTGCGACCGGGACTAGCAGAAACACCGGGGAGCTGTTTTTT.

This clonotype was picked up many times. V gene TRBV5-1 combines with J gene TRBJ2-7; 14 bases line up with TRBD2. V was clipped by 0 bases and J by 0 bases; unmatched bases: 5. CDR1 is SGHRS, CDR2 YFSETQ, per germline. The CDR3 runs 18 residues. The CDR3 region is CASSLEGLAGEFSYEQYF. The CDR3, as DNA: TGCGCCAGCAGCTTGGAGGGACTAGCGGGAGAGTTCTCCTACGAGCAGTACTTC.

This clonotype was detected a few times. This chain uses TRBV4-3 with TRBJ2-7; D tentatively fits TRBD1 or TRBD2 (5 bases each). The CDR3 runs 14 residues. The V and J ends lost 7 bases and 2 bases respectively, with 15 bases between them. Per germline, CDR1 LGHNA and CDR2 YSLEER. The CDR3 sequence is CASTSPGRTYEQYF. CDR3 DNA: TGCGCCAGCACCAGTCCGGGACGCACCTACGAGCAGTACTTC.